These T cell receptor beta chains were read from a single sample in a study of T cells in Graves' hyperthyroidism and ophthalmopathy. Each CDR3 protein is one row after TCRdb ran MiXCR on the multiplex PCR reads. This sample has roughly 580,000 distinct CDR3 sequences, with just over 45% found just once. The source material was peripheral blood or thyroid tissue (not recorded which). The receptors originated from a woman aged 18-29 years with Graves' hyperthyroidism. Both conserved end residues are part of each CDR3. The D gene is left open where the match is weak. The size entry is marked missing in some rows and otherwise reads once, few, many or a size class.

d_call: NA; clone_size: few; v_call: TRBV10-3; j_call: TRBJ1-1; cdr3_nt: TGTGCCAGCAGGGCACTAGACAGCAACACTGAAGCTTTCTTT; cdr3_aa: CASRALDSNTEAFF
d_call: TRBD2; clone_size: few; v_call: TRBV7-6; j_call: TRBJ2-7; cdr3_nt: TGTGCCAGCAGCGGGGGAGCGGGAGGGCCAACCTACGAGCAGTACTTC; cdr3_aa: CASSGGAGGPTYEQYF
d_call: TRBD1; clone_size: NA; v_call: TRBV7-6; j_call: TRBJ2-7; cdr3_nt: TGTGCCAGCAGCCCTGGGGACAGGGTCGACGAGCAGTACTTC; cdr3_aa: CASSPGDRVDEQYF
d_call: NA; clone_size: many; v_call: TRBV7-9; j_call: TRBJ1-6; cdr3_nt: TGTGCCAGCAGCACCAGGGATTCACCCCTCCACTTT; cdr3_aa: CASSTRDSPLHF
d_call: NA; clone_size: few; v_call: TRBV5-1; j_call: TRBJ1-4; cdr3_nt: TGCGCCAGCAGCTTGGGCAGGGTAGAGGAAAAACTGTTTTTT; cdr3_aa: CASSLGRVEEKLFF
d_call: TRBD1; clone_size: many; v_call: TRBV15; j_call: TRBJ1-4; cdr3_nt: TGTGCCACCAGCAGAGCGACCTACAGGGGGAGGGAAAAACTGTTTTTT; cdr3_aa: CATSRATYRGREKLFF
d_call: NA; clone_size: few; v_call: TRBV29-1; j_call: TRBJ1-2; cdr3_nt: TGCAGCGTTGAAAGAATGGGGGCGAATGGCTACACCTTC; cdr3_aa: CSVERMGANGYTF
d_call: NA; clone_size: NA; v_call: TRBV25-1; j_call: TRBJ1-1; cdr3_nt: TGTGCCAGCAGTGAATTCAGAGCCAGTGAAGCTTTCTTT; cdr3_aa: CASSEFRASEAFF
d_call: NA; clone_size: NA; v_call: TRBV7-8; j_call: TRBJ1-2; cdr3_nt: TGTGCCAGCAGCCAAGACAGGAATGGCCACACCTTC; cdr3_aa: CASSQDRNGHTF
d_call: TRBD1; clone_size: many; v_call: TRBV7-9; j_call: TRBJ1-5; cdr3_nt: TGTGCCAGCAGCTGGGCAGGGGGAAATCAGCCCCAGCATTTT; cdr3_aa: CASSWAGGNQPQHF
d_call: NA; clone_size: many; v_call: TRBV15; j_call: TRBJ1-4; cdr3_nt: TGTGCCACCAGCAGAGCGGCACCAACTAATGAAAAACTGTTTTTT; cdr3_aa: CATSRAAPTNEKLFF
d_call: TRBD2; clone_size: few; v_call: TRBV20-1; j_call: TRBJ2-7; cdr3_nt: TGCAGTGCTACCCCGTCTAGCGGGAGTCACGAGCAGTACTTC; cdr3_aa: CSATPSSGSHEQYF
d_call: TRBD1; clone_size: many; v_call: TRBV29-1; j_call: TRBJ1-1; cdr3_nt: TGCAGCGTATGGGACAGGGACACTGAAGCTTTCTTT; cdr3_aa: CSVWDRDTEAFF
d_call: NA; clone_size: NA; v_call: TRBV7-2; j_call: TRBJ1-2; cdr3_nt: TGTGCCAGCAGCTTAGCCCTGGCCGGGGGCTACACCTTC; cdr3_aa: CASSLALAGGYTF
d_call: TRBD1; clone_size: NA; v_call: TRBV29-1; j_call: TRBJ1-2; cdr3_nt: TGCAGCGTAGGACAGGGGGCTATTACCTATGGCTACACCTTC; cdr3_aa: CSVGQGAITYGYTF
d_call: TRBD1; clone_size: NA; v_call: TRBV2; j_call: TRBJ1-3; cdr3_nt: TGTGCCAGCCGCGACAGGGGCCTCTCTGGAAACACCATATATTTT; cdr3_aa: CASRDRGLSGNTIYF
d_call: NA; clone_size: NA; v_call: TRBV12-3/TRBV12-4; j_call: TRBJ1-2; cdr3_nt: TGTGCCAGCAGTAGGAGTCCTAACTATGGCTACACCTTC; cdr3_aa: CASSRSPNYGYTF
d_call: TRBD2; clone_size: NA; v_call: TRBV19; j_call: TRBJ2-7; cdr3_nt: TGTGCCAGTACCTGGACTAGCGGGAGCCCCTACGAGCAGTACTTC; cdr3_aa: CASTWTSGSPYEQYF
d_call: NA; clone_size: NA; v_call: TRBV19; j_call: TRBJ2-7; cdr3_nt: TGTGCCAGTAGTGGGCGGGGTCTCTACGAGCAGTACTTC; cdr3_aa: CASSGRGLYEQYF
d_call: TRBD1; clone_size: many; v_call: TRBV19; j_call: TRBJ1-5; cdr3_nt: TGTGCCAGTAGTATGCTACAGGGGCCCAATCAGCCCCAGCATTTT; cdr3_aa: CASSMLQGPNQPQHF
d_call: NA; clone_size: few; v_call: TRBV2; j_call: TRBJ1-2; cdr3_nt: TGTGCCAGCAGCTTCCAGGGACTGTCGGGGTATGGCTACACCTTC; cdr3_aa: CASSFQGLSGYGYTF
d_call: NA; clone_size: many; v_call: TRBV4-2; j_call: TRBJ1-1; cdr3_nt: TGTGCCAGCAGCCGGGAGTTTGACACTGAAGCTTTCTTT; cdr3_aa: CASSREFDTEAFF
d_call: NA; clone_size: NA; v_call: TRBV9; j_call: TRBJ2-5; cdr3_nt: TGTGCCAGCAGCCAATTCCCCTCGAGGGAAGAGACCCAGTACTTC; cdr3_aa: CASSQFPSREETQYF
d_call: NA; clone_size: few; v_call: TRBV7-2; j_call: TRBJ1-2; cdr3_nt: TGTGCCAGCAGCTTCGTTACAGCTAACTATGGCTACACCTTC; cdr3_aa: CASSFVTANYGYTF